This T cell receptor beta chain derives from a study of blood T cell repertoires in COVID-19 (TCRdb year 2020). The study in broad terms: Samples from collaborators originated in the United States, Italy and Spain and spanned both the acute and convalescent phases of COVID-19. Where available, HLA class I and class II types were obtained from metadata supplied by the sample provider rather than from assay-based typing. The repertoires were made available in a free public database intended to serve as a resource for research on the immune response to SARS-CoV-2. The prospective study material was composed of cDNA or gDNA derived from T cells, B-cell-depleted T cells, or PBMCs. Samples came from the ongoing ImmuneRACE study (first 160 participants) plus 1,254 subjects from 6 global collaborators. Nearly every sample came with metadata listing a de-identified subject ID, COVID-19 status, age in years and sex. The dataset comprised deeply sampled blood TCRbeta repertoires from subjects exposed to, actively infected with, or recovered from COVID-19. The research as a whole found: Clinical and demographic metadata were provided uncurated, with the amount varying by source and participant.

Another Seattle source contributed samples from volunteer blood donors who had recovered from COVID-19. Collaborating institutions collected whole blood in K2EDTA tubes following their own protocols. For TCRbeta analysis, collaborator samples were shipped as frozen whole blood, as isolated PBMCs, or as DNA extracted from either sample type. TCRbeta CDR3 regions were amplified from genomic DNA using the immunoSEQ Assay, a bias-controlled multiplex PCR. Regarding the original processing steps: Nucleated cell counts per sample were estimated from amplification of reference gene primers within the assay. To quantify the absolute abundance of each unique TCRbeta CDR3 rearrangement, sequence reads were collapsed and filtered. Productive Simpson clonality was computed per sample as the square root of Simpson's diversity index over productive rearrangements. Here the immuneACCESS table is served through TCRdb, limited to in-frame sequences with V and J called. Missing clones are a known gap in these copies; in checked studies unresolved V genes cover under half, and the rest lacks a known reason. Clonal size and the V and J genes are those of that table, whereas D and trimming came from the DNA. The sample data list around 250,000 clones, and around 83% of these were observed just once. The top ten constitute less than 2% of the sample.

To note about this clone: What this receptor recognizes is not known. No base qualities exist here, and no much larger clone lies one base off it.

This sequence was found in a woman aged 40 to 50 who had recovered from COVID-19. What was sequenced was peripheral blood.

CDR3 loop: CSVDSGYEQYF. DNA sequence: TGCAGCGTTGACTCGGGATACGAGCAGTACTTC. The rearranged segments are TRBV29-1 and TRBJ2-7; tentative D gene TRBD2, with 5 bases matching. From its cysteine to its phenylalanine, the CDR3 spans 11 amino acids. CDR3 DNA is the only sequence kept; it has 33 bases, read in frame from the first base. V and J lose 3 bases and 4 bases, and a span of 7 bases separates them. In the germline V gene, CDR1 corresponds to SQVTM and CDR2 to ANQGSEA.